This TCR beta chain stems from a study of blood T cell repertoires in COVID-19 (dated by TCRdb to 2020 to 2021). General notes on the study: Samples covering the acute and convalescent phases of COVID-19 were provided by collaborators in the United States, Italy and Spain. The samples were drawn from two sources: the first 160 participants of the ongoing ImmuneRACE study, and 1,000 to 1,500 subjects contributed by 6 global collaborators. A de-identified subject ID, COVID-19 status, age in years and sex were almost always included in the sample metadata. The material from the prospective study consisted of cDNA or gDNA derived from T cells, B-cell-depleted T cells, or PBMCs. Subjects who had been exposed to COVID-19, were actively infected with it, or had recovered from it provided the deeply sampled blood TCRbeta repertoires that made up the dataset. The repertoires were released in a freely available public database meant as a resource for research on the immune response to SARS-CoV-2. Where HLA class I and class II types were available, the types were taken from metadata supplied by the sample provider, not from assay-based typing. On the study overall, not on this receptor specifically: Clinical and demographic metadata were provided uncurated, with the amount varying by source and participant.

As concerns this clone: The antigen it recognizes is unknown. No much larger clonotype is one base removed from it; base qualities were not supplied.

In Seattle, one collaborating source enrolled patients while the infection was active and tracked those patients longitudinally over the course of disease. Each collaborating institution followed its own protocols to collect whole blood in K2EDTA tubes. Collaborator samples were shipped for TCRbeta analysis as frozen whole blood, isolated PBMCs, or DNA extracted from either sample type. TCRbeta CDR3 regions were amplified from genomic DNA by means of the immunoSEQ Assay, a bias-controlled multiplex PCR. In the paper's pipeline: Within the assay, amplification of reference gene primers was used to estimate how many nucleated cells each sample contained. To quantify the absolute abundance of each unique TCRbeta CDR3 rearrangement, sequence reads were collapsed and filtered. For each sample, productive Simpson clonality was calculated as the square root of Simpson's diversity index over productive rearrangements. The table comes from immuneACCESS by way of TCRdb, which keeps in-frame sequences with V and J called. Part of the clones is missing from these tables; in studies checked, under half for an unresolved V gene and the rest for unknown reasons. V, J and clone size are those of that table, while D and trimming were read from the DNA. A total of under 350,000 clones appear in this sample, around 90% of them only once. The ten largest clones capture nearly 7% of the sample.

The TCR originated in a woman between 25 and 40 years old with COVID-19, enrolled during active disease. Sequenced input: peripheral blood.

The DNA sequence is TGTGCCAGCAGTTTCGAGCGGGAGAGGACAGATACGCAGTATTTT. Translated, this gives CASSFERERTDTQYF. The rearrangement joined TRBV27 to TRBJ2-3, with TRBD2 identical over 8 junction bases. The germline V gene (reference sequence) provides CDR1 MNHEY and CDR2 SMNVEV. V is cut back by 3 bases and J by 3 bases, with 5 bases in the junction unmatched. The CDR3 has 15 amino acids, counting the end cysteine and phenylalanine. The DNA shown is the 45-base CDR3, in frame from base 1.